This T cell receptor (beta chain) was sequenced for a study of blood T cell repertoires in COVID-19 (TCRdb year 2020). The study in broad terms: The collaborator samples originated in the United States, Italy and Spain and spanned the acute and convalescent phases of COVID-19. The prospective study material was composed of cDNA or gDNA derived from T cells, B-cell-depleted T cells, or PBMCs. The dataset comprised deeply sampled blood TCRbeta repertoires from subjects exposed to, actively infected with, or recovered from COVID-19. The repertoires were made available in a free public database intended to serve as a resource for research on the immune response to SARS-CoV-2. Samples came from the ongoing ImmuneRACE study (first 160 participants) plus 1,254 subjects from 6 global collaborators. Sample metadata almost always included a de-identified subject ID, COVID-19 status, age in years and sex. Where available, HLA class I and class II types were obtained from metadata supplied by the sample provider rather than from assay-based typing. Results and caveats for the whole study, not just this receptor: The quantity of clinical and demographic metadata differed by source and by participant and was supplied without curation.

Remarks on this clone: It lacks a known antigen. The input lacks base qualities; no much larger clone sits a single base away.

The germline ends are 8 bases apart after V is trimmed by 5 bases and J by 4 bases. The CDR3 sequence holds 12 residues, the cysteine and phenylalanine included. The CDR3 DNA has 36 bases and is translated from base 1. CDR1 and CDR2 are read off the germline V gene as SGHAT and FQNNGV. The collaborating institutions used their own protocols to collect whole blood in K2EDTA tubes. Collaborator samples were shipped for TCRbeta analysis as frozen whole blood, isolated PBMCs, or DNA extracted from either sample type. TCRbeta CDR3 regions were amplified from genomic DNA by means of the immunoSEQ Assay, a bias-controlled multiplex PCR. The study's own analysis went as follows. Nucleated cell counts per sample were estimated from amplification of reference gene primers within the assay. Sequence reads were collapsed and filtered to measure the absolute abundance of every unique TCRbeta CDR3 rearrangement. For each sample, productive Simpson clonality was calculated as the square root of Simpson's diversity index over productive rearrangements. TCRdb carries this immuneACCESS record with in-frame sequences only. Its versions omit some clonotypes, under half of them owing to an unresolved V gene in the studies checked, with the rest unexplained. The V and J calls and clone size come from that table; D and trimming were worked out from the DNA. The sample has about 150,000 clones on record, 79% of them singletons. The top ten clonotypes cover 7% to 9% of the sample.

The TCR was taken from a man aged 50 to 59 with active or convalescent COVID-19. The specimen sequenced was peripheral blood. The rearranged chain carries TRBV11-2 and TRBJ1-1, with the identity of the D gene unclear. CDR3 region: CASSLPRTEAFF. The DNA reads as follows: TGTGCCAGCAGCCTACCACGCACTGAAGCTTTCTTT. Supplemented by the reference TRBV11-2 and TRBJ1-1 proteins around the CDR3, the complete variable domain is EAGVAQSPRYKIIEKRQSVAFWCNPISGHATLYWYQQILGQGPKLLIQFQNNGVVDDSQLPKDRFSAERLKGVDSTLKIQPAKLEDSAVYLCASSLPRTEAFFGQGTRLTVV.